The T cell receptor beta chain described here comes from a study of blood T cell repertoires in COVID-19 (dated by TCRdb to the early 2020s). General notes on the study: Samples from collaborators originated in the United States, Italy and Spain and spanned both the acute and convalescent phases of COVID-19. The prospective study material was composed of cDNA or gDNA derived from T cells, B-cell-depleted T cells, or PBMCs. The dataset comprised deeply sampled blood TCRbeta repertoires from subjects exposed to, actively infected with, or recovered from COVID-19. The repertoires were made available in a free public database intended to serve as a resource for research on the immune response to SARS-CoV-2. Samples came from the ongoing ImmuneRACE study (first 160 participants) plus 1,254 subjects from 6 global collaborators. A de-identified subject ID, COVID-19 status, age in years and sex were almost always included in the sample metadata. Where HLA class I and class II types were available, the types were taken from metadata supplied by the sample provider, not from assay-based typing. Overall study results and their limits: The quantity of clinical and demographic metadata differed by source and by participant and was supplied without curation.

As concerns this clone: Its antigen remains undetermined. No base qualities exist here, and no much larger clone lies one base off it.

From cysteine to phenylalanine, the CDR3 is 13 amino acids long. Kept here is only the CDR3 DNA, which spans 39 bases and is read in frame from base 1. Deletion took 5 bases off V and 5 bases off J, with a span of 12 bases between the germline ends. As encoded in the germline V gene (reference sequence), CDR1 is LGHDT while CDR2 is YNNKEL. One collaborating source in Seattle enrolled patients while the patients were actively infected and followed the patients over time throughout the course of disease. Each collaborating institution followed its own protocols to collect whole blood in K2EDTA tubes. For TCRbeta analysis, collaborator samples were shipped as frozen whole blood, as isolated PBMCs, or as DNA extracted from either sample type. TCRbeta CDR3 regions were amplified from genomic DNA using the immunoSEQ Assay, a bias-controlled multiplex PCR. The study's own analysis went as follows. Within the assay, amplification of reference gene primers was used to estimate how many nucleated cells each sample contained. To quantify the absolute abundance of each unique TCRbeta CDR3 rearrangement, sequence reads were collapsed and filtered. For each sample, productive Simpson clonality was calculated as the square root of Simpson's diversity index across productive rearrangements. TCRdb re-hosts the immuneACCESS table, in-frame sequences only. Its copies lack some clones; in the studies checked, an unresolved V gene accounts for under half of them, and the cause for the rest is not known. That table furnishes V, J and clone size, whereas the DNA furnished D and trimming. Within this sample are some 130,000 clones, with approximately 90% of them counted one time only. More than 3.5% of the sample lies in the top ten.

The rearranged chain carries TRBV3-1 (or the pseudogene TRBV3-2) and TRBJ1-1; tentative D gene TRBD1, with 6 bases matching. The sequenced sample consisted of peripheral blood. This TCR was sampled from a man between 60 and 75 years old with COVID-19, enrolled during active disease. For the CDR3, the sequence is CASSVQGTTEAFF. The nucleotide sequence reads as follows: TGTGCCAGCAGCGTCCAGGGGACGACTGAAGCTTTCTTT.